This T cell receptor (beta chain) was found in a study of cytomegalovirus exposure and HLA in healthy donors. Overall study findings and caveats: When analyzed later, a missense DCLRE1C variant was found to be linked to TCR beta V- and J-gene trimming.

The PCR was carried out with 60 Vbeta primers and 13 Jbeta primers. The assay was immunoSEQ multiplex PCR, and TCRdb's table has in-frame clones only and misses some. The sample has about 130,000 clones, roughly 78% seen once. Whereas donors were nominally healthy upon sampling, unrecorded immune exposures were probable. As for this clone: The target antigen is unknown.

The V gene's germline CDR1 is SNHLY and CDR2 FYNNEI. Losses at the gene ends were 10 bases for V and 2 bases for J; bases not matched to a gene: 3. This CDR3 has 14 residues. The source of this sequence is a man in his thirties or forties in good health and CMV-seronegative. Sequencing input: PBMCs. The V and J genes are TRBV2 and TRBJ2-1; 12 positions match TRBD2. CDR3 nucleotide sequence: TGTGCCACTTGGACTAGCGGGACCTACAATGAGCAGTTCTTC. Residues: CATWTSGTYNEQFF.